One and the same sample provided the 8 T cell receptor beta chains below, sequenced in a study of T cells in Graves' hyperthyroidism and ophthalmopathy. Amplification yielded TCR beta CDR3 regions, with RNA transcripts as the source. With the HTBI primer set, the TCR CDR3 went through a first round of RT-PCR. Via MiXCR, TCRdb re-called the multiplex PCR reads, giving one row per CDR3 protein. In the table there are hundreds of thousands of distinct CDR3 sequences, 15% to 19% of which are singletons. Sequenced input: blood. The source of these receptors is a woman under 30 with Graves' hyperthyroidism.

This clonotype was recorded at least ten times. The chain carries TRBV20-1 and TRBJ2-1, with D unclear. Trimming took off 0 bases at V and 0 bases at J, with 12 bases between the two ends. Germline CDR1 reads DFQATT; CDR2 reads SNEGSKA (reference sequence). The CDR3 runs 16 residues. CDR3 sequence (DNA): TGCAGTGCTAGAGACGGGCGCGGTCCCTCCTACAATGAGCAGTTCTTC. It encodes CSARDGRGPSYNEQFF.

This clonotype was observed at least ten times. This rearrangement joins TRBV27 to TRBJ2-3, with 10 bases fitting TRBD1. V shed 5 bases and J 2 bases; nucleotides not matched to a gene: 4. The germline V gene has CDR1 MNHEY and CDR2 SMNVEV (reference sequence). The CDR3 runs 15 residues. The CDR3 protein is CASSDRGRITDTQYF. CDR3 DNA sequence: TGTGCCAGCAGTGACAGGGGGCGAATCACAGATACGCAGTATTTT.

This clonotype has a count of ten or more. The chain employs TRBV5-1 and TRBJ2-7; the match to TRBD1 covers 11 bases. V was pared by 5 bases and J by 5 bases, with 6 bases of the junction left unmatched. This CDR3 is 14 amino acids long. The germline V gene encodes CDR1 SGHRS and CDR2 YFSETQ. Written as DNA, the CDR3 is TGCGCCAGCAGGCGGACAGGGGGCTTCAACGAGCAGTACTTC. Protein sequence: CASRRTGGFNEQYF.

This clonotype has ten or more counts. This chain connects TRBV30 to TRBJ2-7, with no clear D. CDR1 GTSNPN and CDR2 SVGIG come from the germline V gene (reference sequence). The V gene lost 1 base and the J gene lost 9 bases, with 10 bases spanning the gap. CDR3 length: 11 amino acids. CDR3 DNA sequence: TGTGCCTGGAGTGAAGAGACAATGCAGTACTTC. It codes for CAWSEETMQYF.

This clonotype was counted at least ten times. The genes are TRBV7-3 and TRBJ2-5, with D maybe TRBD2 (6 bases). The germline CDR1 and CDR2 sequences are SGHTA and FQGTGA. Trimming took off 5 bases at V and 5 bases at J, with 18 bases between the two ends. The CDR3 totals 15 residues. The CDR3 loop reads CASSLNLGGGETQYF. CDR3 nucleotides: TGTGCCAGCAGCCTCAACCTAGGAGGAGGGGAGACCCAGTACTTC.

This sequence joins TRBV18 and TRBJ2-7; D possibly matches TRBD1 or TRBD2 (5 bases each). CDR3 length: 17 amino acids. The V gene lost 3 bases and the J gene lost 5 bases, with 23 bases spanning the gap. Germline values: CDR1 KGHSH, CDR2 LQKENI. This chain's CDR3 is CASSPYGSWTGRDEQYF. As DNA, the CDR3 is TGTGCCAGCTCACCGTACGGTTCCTGGACGGGACGCGACGAGCAGTACTTC.

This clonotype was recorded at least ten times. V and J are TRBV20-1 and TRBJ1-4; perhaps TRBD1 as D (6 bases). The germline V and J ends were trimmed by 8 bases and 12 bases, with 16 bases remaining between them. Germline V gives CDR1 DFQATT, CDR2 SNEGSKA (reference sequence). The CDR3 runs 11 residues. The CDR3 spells CSTYRDKELFF. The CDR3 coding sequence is TGCAGTACTTACCGGGACAAAGAACTGTTTTTT.

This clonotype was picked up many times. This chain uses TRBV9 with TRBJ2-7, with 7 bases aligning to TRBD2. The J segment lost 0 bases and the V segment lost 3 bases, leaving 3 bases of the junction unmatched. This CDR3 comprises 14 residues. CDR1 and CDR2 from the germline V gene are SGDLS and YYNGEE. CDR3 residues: CASSDGDYSYEQYF. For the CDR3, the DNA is TGTGCCAGCAGCGATGGGGACTACTCCTACGAGCAGTACTTC. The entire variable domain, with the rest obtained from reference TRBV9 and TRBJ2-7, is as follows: DSGVTQTPKHLITATGQRVTLRCSPRSGDLSVYWYQQSLDQGLQFLIQYYNGEERAKGNILERFSAQQFPDLHSELNLSSLELGDSALYFCASSDGDYSYEQYFGPGTRLTVT.